This T cell receptor (beta chain) was captured by sequencing in a study of identical twins. TCRdb itself ran the 5' RACE reads through MiXCR, one entry per CDR3 protein. This table has some 560,000 distinct CDR3 sequences, 9.6% appearing once. All of the donors were Caucasians in good health. Study-wide results and limits: Monozygotic twins shared more out-of-frame TCR alpha than recombination models predicted.

Remarks on this clonotype: Antigen unknown. A read error may produce the germline difference seen at one junction end.

Looked up from germline, CDR1 is KGHSH and CDR2 is LQKENI. The CDR3 covers 15 residues. These data are also associated with another study on yellow fever vaccine responses in identical twins. That source notes: Reportedly, the T cell response mounted by twins to vaccine seemed partly convergent, partly personalized.

The TCR comes from a woman younger than 35 in good health. This rearrangement joins TRBV18 to TRBJ2-7; unclear D gene. Material: PBMCs. The CDR3 nucleotides are TGTGCCAGCCCACCAAGGGTTGGGGTGACCTACGAGCAGTACTTC. This sequence encodes CASPPRVGVTYEQYF.